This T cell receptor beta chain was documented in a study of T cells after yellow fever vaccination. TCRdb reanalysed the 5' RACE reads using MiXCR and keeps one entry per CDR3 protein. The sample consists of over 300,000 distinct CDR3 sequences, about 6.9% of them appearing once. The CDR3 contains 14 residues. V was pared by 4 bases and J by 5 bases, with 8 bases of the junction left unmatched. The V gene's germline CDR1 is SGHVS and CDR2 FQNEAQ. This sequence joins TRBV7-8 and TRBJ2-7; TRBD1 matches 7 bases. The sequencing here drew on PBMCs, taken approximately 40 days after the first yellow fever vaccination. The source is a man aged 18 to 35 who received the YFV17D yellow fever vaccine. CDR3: CASSSRQGRHEQYF. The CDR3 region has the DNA TGTGCCAGCAGCTCCAGACAGGGACGTCACGAGCAGTACTTC.